One and the same sample provided the 21 T cell receptor beta chains below, sequenced in a study of response to subunit inactivated influenza vaccine. MiXCR, run by TCRdb on the RT-PCR reads, gives a single entry per CDR3 protein. The table shows over 800,000 distinct CDR3 sequences, with roughly 20% occurring only once. Sequenced here: PBMCs from blood, sampled around 5 days after vaccination. The source of these receptors is a man over 45 who received an inactivated influenza vaccine.

The chain recombines TRBV7-9 with TRBJ2-1; TRBD1 is a possible D gene (5 bases). CDR3 size: 16 residues. The V gene's germline CDR1 is SEHNR and CDR2 FQNEAQ (reference sequence). V lost 2 bases, J lost 6 bases, and 17 bases lay in between. The CDR3: CASSLSWGALINEQFF. DNA of the CDR3: TGTGCCAGCAGCTTATCATGGGGCGCCCTCATCAATGAGCAGTTCTTC.

Only a few counts were recorded for this clonotype. The chain joins TRBV23-1 to TRBJ1-4; 9 nucleotides line up with TRBD1. TRBV23-1 falls under the ORF class, with uncertain function. This CDR3 has 18 residues. With 6 bases clipped from V and 0 bases from J, the junction kept 11 bases outside the gene matches. As DNA, the CDR3 is TGCGCCAGCAGCTTCCGGGACAGGGCGGCTGCAACTAATGAAAAACTGTTTTTT. Protein sequence: CASSFRDRAAATNEKLFF.

This clonotype was seen only a few times. The gene calls are TRBV6-1 and TRBJ2-7; 11 bases line up with TRBD2. With 1 base clipped from V and 8 bases from J, the junction kept 16 bases outside the gene matches. This CDR3 region has 18 residues. Germline values: CDR1 MNHNS, CDR2 SASEGT. As DNA, the CDR3 is TGTGCCAGCAGTGAAGGGGGGACTAGCGGTAACGCAAGTCCTCAGCAGTACTTC. Amino acids: CASSEGGTSGNASPQQYF.

In this sample, this clonotype turned up a few times. The chain combines TRBV7-2 with TRBJ2-1; a possible D gene is TRBD2 (6 bases). Trimming shortened V by 4 bases and J by 5 bases, and 21 bases separated the two germline ends. This CDR3 contains 17 residues. Looked up from germline, CDR1 is SGHTA and CDR2 is FQGNSA. The CDR3 sequence is CASSSSTGLRENNEQFF. The CDR3 DNA is TGTGCCAGCAGCTCGTCAACGGGACTCCGAGAGAACAATGAGCAGTTCTTC.

The chain carries TRBV4-1 and TRBJ2-3; no clear D. V dropped 1 base and J dropped 2 bases, with 7 bases sitting between them. Germline-derived CDR1 and CDR2 are MGHRA and YSYEKL. The CDR3 consists of 14 residues. CDR3 bases: TGCGCCAGCAGCCAAGCAGCCACCACAGATACGCAGTATTTT. Translated: CASSQAATTDTQYF.

This clonotype has at least ten counts. The CDR3 DNA reads as TGCGCCAGCAGCATGCGCCTTCGGGACCCCGCGGGAGCTTTCTTT. Its translation is CASSMRLRDPAGAFF. This chain connects TRBV5-1 to TRBJ1-1, with D maybe TRBD1 (5 bases). V was clipped by 4 bases and J by 10 bases, with 23 bases between them. CDR1 is SGHRS and CDR2 is YFSETQ in the germline V gene. The CDR3 is 15 amino acids.

CDR3 sequence: CASRKMGGTYEQYF. The CDR3 nucleotides read TGTGCCAGCAGAAAAATGGGGGGTACCTACGAGCAGTACTTC. The chain links TRBV13 to TRBJ2-7; possibly TRBD2 for D (6 bases). Germline CDR1 and CDR2: PRHDT and FYEKMQ (reference sequence). The CDR3 length is 14 residues. V dropped 6 bases and J dropped 2 bases, with 14 bases sitting between them.

The J gene is TRBJ2-1, the V gene TRBV11-2; 9 nucleotides agree with TRBD2. V lost 1 base to trimming and J lost 6 bases; unmatched junction nucleotides: 16. This CDR3 is 19 amino acids long. Germline lookup yields CDR1 SGHAT and CDR2 FQNNGV. The CDR3 DNA reads TGTGCCAGCAGCTTAGTCTCGGCTAGCGGGGATTACAGGGGCAATGAGCAGTTCTTC. Encoded protein: CASSLVSASGDYRGNEQFF.

This clonotype was found a few times. The V gene is TRBV4-3, the J gene TRBJ2-2, with D possibly TRBD1 on 5 matching bases. Trimming shortened V by 1 base and J by 4 bases, and 10 bases separated the two germline ends. The V gene's germline CDR1 is LGHNA and CDR2 YSLEER. The CDR3 has 15 residues. CDR3 sequence (DNA): TGCGCCAGCAGCCAAGGCGCAGGGTCCACCGGGGAGCTGTTTTTT. This sequence encodes CASSQGAGSTGELFF.

This clonotype was seen only a few times. This chain links TRBV5-1 with TRBJ2-1, with 8 positions matching TRBD1. The CDR3 spans 15 residues. In germline, CDR1 is SGHRS, CDR2 YFSETQ. Trimming at V came to 5 bases and at J to 4 bases, leaving 8 bases not matched to a gene. The CDR3 DNA is TGCGCCAGCAGGGAGACAGGGGTGGGATACAATGAGCAGTTCTTC. It yields the protein CASRETGVGYNEQFF.

V gene TRBV20-1 combines with J gene TRBJ2-2, with TRBD1 matching 7 bases. Germline assignment: CDR1 DFQATT and CDR2 SNEGSKA (reference sequence). This CDR3 comprises 15 residues. V lost 6 bases to trimming and J lost 1 base; unmatched junction nucleotides: 8. The CDR3 loop reads CSAPDRVENTGELFF. CDR3 nucleotide sequence: TGCAGTGCCCCAGACAGGGTGGAGAACACCGGGGAGCTGTTTTTT.

This chain joins TRBV5-1 and TRBJ2-2; unclear D gene. The CDR3 loop spans 14 amino acids. The V end was cut by 6 bases, the J end by 6 bases, with 15 bases between. Germline CDR1 and CDR2: SGHRS and YFSETQ. The CDR3 reads CASTTITGSGELFF. The CDR3, as DNA: TGCGCCAGCACCACCATCACCGGTTCCGGGGAGCTGTTTTTT.

This clonotype has at least ten counts. V is TRBV4-3 and J is TRBJ2-1; D remains ambiguous. Germline V lookup: CDR1 LGHNA, CDR2 YSLEER. Deletions cut 1 base from V and 6 bases from J, with 10 bases between. CDR3 length: 14 amino acids. CDR3 nucleotide sequence: TGCGCCAGCAGCCAAGCCCTCGCCGGCAATGAGCAGTTCTTC. It translates to CASSQALAGNEQFF.

J is TRBJ1-2 and V is TRBV6-1; no firm D call. V was shortened by 6 bases and J by 6 bases, with 17 bases between the two germline ends. Per germline, CDR1 MNHNS and CDR2 SASEGT. The CDR3 extends over 14 amino acids. The CDR3 loop reads CASRSGVPRHGYTF. The CDR3 DNA reads TGTGCCAGCAGGAGCGGGGTCCCCAGGCATGGCTACACCTTC.

The rearrangement joins TRBV5-1 to TRBJ1-3, with TRBD1 as a possible D gene (6 bases). V lost 3 bases, J lost 1 base, and 14 bases lay in between. Germline CDR1 reads SGHRS; CDR2 reads YFSETQ. CDR3 length: 16 residues. CDR3 DNA: TGCGCCAGCAGCTCCGCGCCTCAGGGGTCTGGAAACACCATATATTTT. Protein: CASSSAPQGSGNTIYF.

The CDR3 sequence: CASSLVAGISYNEQFF. The DNA of the CDR3 is TGTGCCAGCAGCTTGGTAGCGGGTATCTCCTACAATGAGCAGTTCTTC. The chain joins TRBV5-5 to TRBJ2-1; 7 positions agree with TRBD2. CDR1 and CDR2 (germline): SGHKS, YYEKEE (reference sequence). V gave up 0 bases and J gave up 0 bases; unmatched junction bases: 3. This CDR3 is built from 16 residues.

This clonotype has more than one count but fewer than ten. J is TRBJ2-5 and V is TRBV7-9; TRBD1 matches 9 bases. The ends lost 4 bases at V and 4 bases at J; junction bases unmatched: 7. Germline V gene lookup returns CDR1 SEHNR and CDR2 FQNEAQ (reference sequence). The CDR3 contains 15 residues. The CDR3 is CASSSSWTGAETQYF. The CDR3 nucleotides read TGTGCCAGCAGCTCATCGTGGACAGGGGCAGAGACCCAGTACTTC.

The chain combines TRBV29-1 with TRBJ2-1; 8 nucleotides align to TRBD2. Germline values: CDR1 SQVTM, CDR2 ANQGSEA. J gave up 1 base and V 4 bases, and 6 bases lay outside the gene matches. CDR3 length: 15 residues. DNA of the CDR3: TGCAGCGTTGGACGGCGGGAGGATTCCTACAATGAGCAGTTCTTC. This sequence encodes CSVGRREDSYNEQFF.

In this sample, this clonotype turned up a few times. J is TRBJ2-5 and V is TRBV20-1; 9 nucleotides agree with TRBD1. CDR1 is DFQATT and CDR2 is SNEGSKA in the germline V gene (reference sequence). CDR3 length: 17 residues. The V segment lost 2 bases and the J segment 0 bases; nucleotides outside the gene matches: 10. CDR3 bases: TGCAGTGCTAGAAAGAACTCCGGGACAGGGTACCAAGAGACCCAGTACTTC. Residues: CSARKNSGTGYQETQYF.

This clonotype was seen a few times. CDR3 in DNA: TGTGCCAGCAGGTCGGACGCAGGCGGGACATATGGCTACACCTTC. Its translation is CASRSDAGGTYGYTF. The J gene is TRBJ1-2, the V gene TRBV5-5; TRBD1 might be the D (6 bases). With 5 bases removed from V and 5 bases from J, the gap between germline ends came to 19 bases. CDR1 and CDR2 from the germline V gene are SGHKS and YYEKEE (reference sequence). The CDR3 loop spans 15 amino acids.

This clonotype was detected only a few times. This chain connects TRBV12-3 or TRBV12-4 to TRBJ1-6; 7 positions match TRBD1. V was pared by 4 bases and J by 5 bases, with 5 bases of the junction left unmatched. The CDR3 consists of 15 residues. The CDR3 loop is CASSSRDRDNSPLHF. CDR3 coding DNA: TGTGCCAGCAGTTCCCGGGACAGAGATAATTCACCCCTCCACTTT.